This T cell receptor beta chain was sequenced for a study of molecular identifiers for immune sequencing clone quantification. Trimming pared 10 bases from V and 8 bases from J, leaving 28 bases between. CDR3 length: 16 residues. A CD8+CD4-CCR7+CD45RA+ phenotype served as the sorting definition for naive CD8 T cells. Bulk libraries came from a prior protocol with listed TCR primers. TCRdb used MiXCR to reprocess the PCR reads, holding one entry per CDR3 protein. The sample comprises hundreds of thousands of distinct CDR3 sequences, roughly 23% of which are singletons, and roughly 0.8% rests with the top ten.

The chain combines TRBV5-3 with TRBJ2-4; tentatively, D is TRBD2 (5 bases). TRBV5-3 is an open reading frame, and its role is uncertain. The sample was naive CD8+ T cells from blood, with Jurkat cell RNA spiked in. The subset was: FACS-sorted CD8+CD4-CCR7+CD45RA+ naive T cells. This clonotype was sampled from a human donor in good health. Some libraries in this study had Jurkat cell RNA spiked in. The CDR3 region has the DNA TGTGCCGGTAGCTTGTCCCCCCCGGCTAGCCAAGACATTCAGTACTTC. It is translated as CAGSLSPPASQDIQYF.